The 23 T cell receptor beta chains given below trace back to one sample, sequenced in a study of T cell repertoires in cytomegalovirus infection. Using its own MiXCR run on the reads, TCRdb lists one record per CDR3 protein. The sample yields 150,000 to 190,000 distinct CDR3 sequences, around 22% seen once. Sequencing was done on a sample of PBMCs. These receptors originate from a human donor in good health (CMV status not recorded). Some clones in this sample may be carry-over from other donors' samples.

This clonotype was seen a handful of times. This chain connects TRBV12-3 or TRBV12-4 to TRBJ2-2, with D perhaps TRBD1 or TRBD2 (7 bases each). The CDR3 totals 17 residues. V was clipped by 6 bases and J by 1 base, with 18 bases between them. The CDR3 sequence: CASSQGQSGGNTGELFF. CDR3 in DNA: TGTGCCAGCAGCCAGGGACAGTCGGGGGGGAACACCGGGGAGCTGTTTTTT.

This clonotype appeared many times. V usage is TRBV7-6 and J usage is TRBJ1-6; 7 bases are shared with TRBD1. The V gene's germline CDR1 is SGHVS and CDR2 FNYEAQ. V gave up 1 base and J gave up 14 bases; unmatched junction bases: 8. This CDR3 region has 14 residues. The CDR3 is CASSLDRGSRTLHF. CDR3 nucleotides: TGTGCCAGCAGCTTAGACAGGGGATCAAGGACCCTCCACTTT.

The table lists this clonotype with many counts. The chain joins TRBV20-1 to TRBJ1-6; 8 positions agree with TRBD1. The germline V gene has CDR1 DFQATT and CDR2 SNEGSKA (reference sequence). The CDR3 is 16 amino acids. V lost 3 bases and J lost 0; bases outside the gene matches: 4. The CDR3 sequence is CSARGQEFSYNSPLHF. Written as DNA, the CDR3 is TGCAGTGCTAGGGGACAGGAATTCTCCTATAATTCACCCCTCCACTTT.

As to this clonotype: This sequence may be a read error, since a much larger clone differs from it by one base. This chain uses TRBV7-2 with TRBJ2-7; D unresolved. This CDR3 has 14 amino acids. Germline V gene sequence: CDR1 SGHTA, CDR2 FQGNSA. The CDR3 region is CASSLDVGSYDQYF. In DNA, the CDR3 is TGTGCCAGCAGCCTGGACGTGGGGTCCTACGATCAGTACTTC.

This clonotype was detected only a few times. The chain's CDR3 is CSASPFDTNTGELFF. CDR3 bases: TGCAGTGCTAGCCCCTTCGACACAAACACCGGGGAGCTGTTTTTT. The chain carries TRBV20-1 and TRBJ2-2; no definite D call. In germline, CDR1 is DFQATT, CDR2 SNEGSKA (reference sequence). The CDR3 extends over 15 amino acids. The V and J ends lost 3 bases and 2 bases respectively, with 13 bases between them.

V usage is TRBV15 and J usage is TRBJ2-7; TRBD1 matches 9 bases. Per germline, CDR1 LNHNV and CDR2 YYDKDF (reference sequence). Losses at the gene ends were 0 bases for V and 3 bases for J; bases not matched to a gene: 3. This CDR3 has 15 amino acids. The CDR3 region is CATSREQGAFYEQYF. The CDR3 region has the DNA TGTGCCACCAGCAGAGAACAGGGGGCTTTCTACGAGCAGTACTTC. The full variable domain, in which reference TRBV15 and TRBJ2-7 provide the parts outside the CDR3, is DAMVIQNPRYQVTQFGKPVTLSCSQTLNHNVMYWYQQKSSQAPKLLFHYYDKDFNNEADTPDNFQSRRPNTSFCFLDIRSPGLGDTAMYLCATSREQGAFYEQYFGPGTRLTVT.

CDR3 bases: TGTGCCAGCAGTCGCGGACAGGGCGTTGGGGACACTGAAGCTTTCTTT. It yields the protein CASSRGQGVGDTEAFF. The rearrangement joins TRBV6-2 or TRBV6-3 to TRBJ1-1; 8 positions agree with TRBD1. Germline V gives CDR1 MNHEY, CDR2 SVGEGT. CDR3 length equals 16 residues. With V trimmed by 5 bases and J by 3 bases, 11 bases remained unmatched.

This clonotype was observed a handful of times. This chain uses TRBV7-9 with TRBJ1-1, with D possibly TRBD1 on 5 matching bases. The CDR3 contains 14 residues. Germline lookup yields CDR1 SEHNR and CDR2 FQNEAQ (reference sequence). Trimming stripped 2 bases from V and 5 bases from J, with 12 bases between. CDR3 sequence reads: CASSLKSGKTEAFF. CDR3 bases: TGTGCCAGCAGCTTAAAGTCAGGGAAGACTGAAGCTTTCTTT. Using reference TRBV7-9 and TRBJ1-1 for the parts outside the CDR3, the full variable domain is DTGVSQNPRHKITKRGQNVTFRCDPISEHNRLYWYRQTLGQGPEFLTYFQNEAQLEKSRLLSDRFSAERPKGSFSTLEIQRTEQGDSAMYLCASSLKSGKTEAFFGQGTRLTVV.

The V gene is TRBV2, the J gene TRBJ2-6; tentatively, D is TRBD1 (6 bases). The CDR3 length is 15 residues. Germline V CDR1 and CDR2: SNHLY, FYNNEI. Deletions cut 6 bases from V and 2 bases from J, with 11 bases between. In DNA, the CDR3 is TGTGCCAGCAGAGAGCAGGGGACTGGGGCCAACGTCCTGACTTTC. Translation gives CASREQGTGANVLTF.

V gene TRBV10-3 combines with J gene TRBJ2-7; D call uncertain. Germline V CDR1 and CDR2: ENHRY, SYGVKD. The V gene lost 3 bases and the J gene lost 5 bases, with 11 bases spanning the gap. The CDR3 covers 13 residues. The CDR3 protein is CAISEARLDEQYF. Here the CDR3 DNA reads TGTGCCATCAGTGAAGCCCGGTTGGACGAGCAGTACTTC.

At least ten counts were recorded for this clonotype. The chain joins TRBV7-9 to TRBJ2-7; unclear D gene. Between the trimmed V and J ends, which lost 2 bases and 0 bases, there was a span of 11 bases. CDR1 is SEHNR, CDR2 FQNEAQ, per germline (reference sequence). The CDR3 has 15 residues. In DNA, the CDR3 is TGTGCCAGCAGCTTAATCGGGCAGCCCTCCTACGAGCAGTACTTC. It codes for CASSLIGQPSYEQYF.

The chain uses TRBV12-3 or TRBV12-4 and TRBJ2-1; possible D gene TRBD1, 5 bases. Trimming stripped 6 bases from V and 4 bases from J, with 22 bases between. The CDR3 has 17 residues. The CDR3 nucleotides are TGTGCCAGCAGCCTCCGGTCAGGGTCCCCTATATACAATGAGCAGTTCTTC. Protein product: CASSLRSGSPIYNEQFF.

This clonotype was recorded at least ten times. This rearrangement joins TRBV5-6 to TRBJ2-5; D is undetermined. Per germline, CDR1 SGHDT and CDR2 YYEEEE. The ends were cut back, 3 bases at V and 0 bases at J, with 15 bases in the middle. The CDR3 is 16 amino acids. This chain's CDR3 is CASSWQEALYQETQYF. The CDR3 DNA reads as TGTGCCAGCAGCTGGCAGGAAGCCCTCTACCAAGAGACCCAGTACTTC.

V usage is TRBV25-1 and J usage is TRBJ2-7, with 14 positions matching TRBD2. This CDR3 region has 15 residues. With V trimmed by 6 bases and J by 2 bases, 3 bases remained unmatched. CDR1 and CDR2 (germline): MGHDK, SYGVNS. CDR3 bases: TGTGCCAGCAGCCGGGGACTAGCGGGAGCCTACGAGCAGTACTTC. Its protein product is CASSRGLAGAYEQYF.

This chain uses TRBV12-3 or TRBV12-4 with TRBJ2-1, with 7 positions matching TRBD1. The CDR3 is made up of 16 amino acids. After removal of 6 bases from V and 2 bases from J, the junction contained 10 bases not matched to a gene. Here the CDR3 reads CASSLTPRGPYNEQFF. The CDR3, as DNA: TGTGCCAGCAGCCTTACTCCGAGGGGGCCCTACAATGAGCAGTTCTTC.

The table lists this clonotype with many counts. The chain uses TRBV7-2 and TRBJ1-5; 12 positions agree with TRBD1. Germline-derived CDR1 and CDR2 are SGHTA and FQGNSA. V lost 1 base, J lost 7 bases, and 5 bases stayed unmatched. The CDR3 contains 16 residues. The CDR3 is CASSLVGTGGWQPQHF. The CDR3 nucleotides are TGTGCCAGCAGCTTAGTTGGGACAGGGGGCTGGCAGCCCCAGCATTTT.

This clonotype was seen a few times. The V and J genes are TRBV3-1 and TRBJ1-2, with TRBD1 matching over 7 bases. Germline trimming cut 1 base from V and 6 bases from J; bases unmatched to any gene: 8. The length of the CDR3 is 15 residues. The germline V gene has CDR1 LGHDT and CDR2 YNNKEL (reference sequence). The CDR3, as DNA: TGTGCCAGCAGCCAAGGGGACAGTGACTTGGATGGCTACACCTTC. This encodes CASSQGDSDLDGYTF. The whole variable domain, remainder taken from reference TRBV3-1 and TRBJ1-2, is DTAVSQTPKYLVTQMGNDKSIKCEQNLGHDTMYWYKQDSKKFLKIMFSYNNKELIINETVPNRFSPKSPDKAHLNLHINSLELGDSAVYFCASSQGDSDLDGYTFGSGTRLTVV.

This clonotype was counted only a few times. The rearrangement joins TRBV5-1 to TRBJ2-2, with a weak D call TRBD1 (6 bases). Trimming removed 3 bases from V and 0 bases from J, with 12 bases in between. The CDR3 length is 16 residues. Germline V gives CDR1 SGHRS, CDR2 YFSETQ. CDR3 amino acids: CASSSPDRSNTGELFF. The CDR3 bases are TGCGCCAGCAGCTCGCCCGACAGGTCGAACACCGGGGAGCTGTTTTTT.

This clonotype was counted only a few times. The genes are TRBV20-1 and TRBJ2-1; 7 nucleotides agree with TRBD2. With V trimmed by 4 bases and J by 9 bases, 9 bases remained unmatched. This CDR3 has 13 amino acids. Per the germline V gene, CDR1 is DFQATT and CDR2 is SNEGSKA (reference sequence). CDR3 sequence reads: CSATPTPSGEQFF. CDR3 in DNA: TGCAGTGCTACCCCAACGCCTAGCGGTGAGCAGTTCTTC.

This chain joins TRBV28 and TRBJ1-3, with a tentative D call TRBD1 (6 bases). V lost 10 bases, J lost 0 bases, and 13 bases lay in between. The CDR3 runs to 14 residues. Per the germline V gene, CDR1 is MDHEN and CDR2 is SYDVKM. The CDR3 sequence is CATNREISGNTIYF. CDR3 nucleotides: TGTGCCACCAACAGGGAGATCTCTGGAAACACCATATATTTT.

This clonotype turned up a few times. The V gene is TRBV6-2 or TRBV6-3, the J gene TRBJ2-5; D is undetermined. Per the germline V gene, CDR1 is MNHEY and CDR2 is SVGEGT. Trimming pared 0 bases from V and 2 bases from J, leaving 4 bases between. The CDR3 consists of 13 residues. The CDR3 reads CASSYSVQETQYF. The DNA for the CDR3 is TGTGCCAGCAGTTACTCTGTACAAGAGACCCAGTACTTC.

This clonotype came up many times. The rearrangement links TRBV11-2 to TRBJ1-2; D remains ambiguous. Germline V gene data show CDR1 as SGHAT and CDR2 as FQNNGV. This CDR3 spans 14 amino acids. Between the trimmed V and J ends, which lost 5 bases and 5 bases, there was a span of 15 bases. CDR3: CASSPKGPAYGYTF. The CDR3 nucleotides read TGTGCCAGCAGCCCTAAAGGCCCAGCGTATGGCTACACCTTC. The variable domain in full, with the rest retrieved from reference TRBV11-2 and TRBJ1-2, is EAGVAQSPRYKIIEKRQSVAFWCNPISGHATLYWYQQILGQGPKLLIQFQNNGVVDDSQLPKDRFSAERLKGVDSTLKIQPAKLEDSAVYLCASSPKGPAYGYTFGSGTRLTVV.

The rearrangement joins TRBV20-1 to TRBJ2-5, with D maybe TRBD2 (6 bases). Germline V gene sequence: CDR1 DFQATT, CDR2 SNEGSKA (reference sequence). This CDR3 has 15 residues. V lost 2 bases and J 5 bases, leaving 18 bases between the germline ends. The CDR3 nucleotides read TGCAGTGCTAGAAAAGGAGCGGGCCGGGGGGAGACCCAGTACTTC. Its protein is CSARKGAGRGETQYF.